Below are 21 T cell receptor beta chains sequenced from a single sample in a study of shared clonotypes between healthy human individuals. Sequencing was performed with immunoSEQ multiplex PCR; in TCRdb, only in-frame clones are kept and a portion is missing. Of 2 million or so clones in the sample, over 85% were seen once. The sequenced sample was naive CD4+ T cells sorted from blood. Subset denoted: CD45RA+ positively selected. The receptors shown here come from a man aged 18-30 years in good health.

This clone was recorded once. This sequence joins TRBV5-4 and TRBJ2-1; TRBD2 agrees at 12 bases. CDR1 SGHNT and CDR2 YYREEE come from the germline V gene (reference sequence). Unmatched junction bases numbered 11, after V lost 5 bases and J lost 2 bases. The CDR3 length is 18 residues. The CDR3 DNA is TGTGCCAGCAGGGACGGGACTAGCGGGCCCGTCCCCTACAATGAGCAGTTCTTC. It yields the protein CASRDGTSGPVPYNEQFF.

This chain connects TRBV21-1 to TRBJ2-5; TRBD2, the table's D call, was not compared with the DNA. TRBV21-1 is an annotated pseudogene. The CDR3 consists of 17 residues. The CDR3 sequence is CASTEGRAGGPMETQYF. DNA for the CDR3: TGTGCCAGCACCGAAGGTCGTGCGGGGGGGCCAATGGAGACCCAGTACTTC.

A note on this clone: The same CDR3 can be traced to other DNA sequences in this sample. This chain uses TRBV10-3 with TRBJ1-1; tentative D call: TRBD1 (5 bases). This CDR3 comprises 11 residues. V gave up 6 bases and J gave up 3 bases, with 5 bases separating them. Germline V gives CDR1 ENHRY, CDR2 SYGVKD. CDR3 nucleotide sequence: TGTGCCATCAGGGGGGACACTGAAGCTTTCTTT. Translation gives CAIRGDTEAFF.

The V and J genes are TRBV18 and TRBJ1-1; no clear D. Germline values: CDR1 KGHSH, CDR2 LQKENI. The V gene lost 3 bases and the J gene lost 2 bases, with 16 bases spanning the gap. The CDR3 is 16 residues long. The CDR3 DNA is TGTGCCAGCTCACCCCGGGCGGAGACCTTTAACACTGAAGCTTTCTTT. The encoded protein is CASSPRAETFNTEAFF.

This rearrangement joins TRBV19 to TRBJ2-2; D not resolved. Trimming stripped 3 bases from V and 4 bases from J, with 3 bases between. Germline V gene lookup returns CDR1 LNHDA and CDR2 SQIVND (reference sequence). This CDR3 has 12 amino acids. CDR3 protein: CASSMLTGELFF. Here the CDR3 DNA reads TGTGCCAGTAGTATGCTCACCGGGGAGCTGTTTTTT.

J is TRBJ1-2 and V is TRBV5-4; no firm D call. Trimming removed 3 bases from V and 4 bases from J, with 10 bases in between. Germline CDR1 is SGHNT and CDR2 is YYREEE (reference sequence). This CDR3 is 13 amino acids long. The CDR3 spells CASSSPAGYGYTF. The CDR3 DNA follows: TGTGCCAGCAGCTCCCCGGCGGGCTATGGCTACACCTTC.

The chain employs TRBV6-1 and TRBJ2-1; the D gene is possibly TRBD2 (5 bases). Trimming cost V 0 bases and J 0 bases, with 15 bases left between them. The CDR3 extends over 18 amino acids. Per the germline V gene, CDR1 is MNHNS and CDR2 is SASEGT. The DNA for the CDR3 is TGTGCCAGCAGTGAAGCGTATGGCGGACTGAGCTCCTACAATGAGCAGTTCTTC. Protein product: CASSEAYGGLSSYNEQFF.

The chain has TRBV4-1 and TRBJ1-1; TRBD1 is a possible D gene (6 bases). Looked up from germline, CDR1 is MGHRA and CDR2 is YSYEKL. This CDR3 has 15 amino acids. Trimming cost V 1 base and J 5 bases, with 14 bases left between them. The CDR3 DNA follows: TGCGCCAGCAGCCAAGCTCCTGGGGGGCTTACTGAAGCTTTCTTT. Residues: CASSQAPGGLTEAFF.

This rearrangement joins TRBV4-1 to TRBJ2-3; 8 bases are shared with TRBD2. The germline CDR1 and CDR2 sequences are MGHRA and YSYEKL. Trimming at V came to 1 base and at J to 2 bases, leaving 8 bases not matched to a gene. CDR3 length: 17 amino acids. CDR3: CASSQGGSGGYTDTQYF. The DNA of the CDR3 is TGCGCCAGCAGCCAAGGCGGCAGCGGGGGATACACAGATACGCAGTATTTT.

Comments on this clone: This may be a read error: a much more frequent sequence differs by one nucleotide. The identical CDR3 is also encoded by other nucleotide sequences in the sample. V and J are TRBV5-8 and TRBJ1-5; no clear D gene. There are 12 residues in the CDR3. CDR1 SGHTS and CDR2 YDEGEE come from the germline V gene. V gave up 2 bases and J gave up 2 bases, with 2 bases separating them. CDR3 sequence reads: CASSLGNQPQHF. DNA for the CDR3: TGTGCCAGCAGCTTAGGCAATCAGCCCCAGCATTTT.

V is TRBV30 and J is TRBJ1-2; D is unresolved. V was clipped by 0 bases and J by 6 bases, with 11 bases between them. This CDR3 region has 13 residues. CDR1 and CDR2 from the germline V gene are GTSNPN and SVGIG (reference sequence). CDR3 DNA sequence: TGTGCCTGGAGTGTTCAGCCCTCGAATGGCTACACCTTC. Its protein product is CAWSVQPSNGYTF.

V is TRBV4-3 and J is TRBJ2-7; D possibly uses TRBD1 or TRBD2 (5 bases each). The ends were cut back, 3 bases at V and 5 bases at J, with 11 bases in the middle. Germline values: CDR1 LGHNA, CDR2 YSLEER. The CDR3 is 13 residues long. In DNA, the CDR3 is TGCGCCAGCAGCCACCTCCGGGGCGACGAGCAGTACTTC. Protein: CASSHLRGDEQYF.

CDR3: CASSPHYTAYEQYF. The CDR3 DNA reads TGTGCCAGCAGTCCTCATTATACCGCCTACGAGCAGTACTTC. The chain recombines TRBV27 with TRBJ2-7; D gene ambiguous. Trimming stripped 5 bases from V and 2 bases from J, with 13 bases between. There are 14 residues in the CDR3. Looked up from germline, CDR1 is MNHEY and CDR2 is SMNVEV (reference sequence).

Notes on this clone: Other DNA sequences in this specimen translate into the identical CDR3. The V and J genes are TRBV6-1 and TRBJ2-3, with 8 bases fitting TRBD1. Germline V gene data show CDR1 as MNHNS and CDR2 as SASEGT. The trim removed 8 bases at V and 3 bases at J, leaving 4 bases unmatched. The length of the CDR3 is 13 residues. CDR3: CASRQGSTDTQYF. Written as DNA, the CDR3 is TGTGCCAGCCGACAGGGGTCTACAGATACGCAGTATTTT.

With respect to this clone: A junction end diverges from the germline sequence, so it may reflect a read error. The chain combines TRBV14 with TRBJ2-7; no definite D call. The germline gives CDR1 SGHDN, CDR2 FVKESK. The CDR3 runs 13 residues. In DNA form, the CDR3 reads TGTGCCAGCAGCCAAGGAGAGAACCTTCCCCGTACCTTC. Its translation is CASSQGENLPRTF.

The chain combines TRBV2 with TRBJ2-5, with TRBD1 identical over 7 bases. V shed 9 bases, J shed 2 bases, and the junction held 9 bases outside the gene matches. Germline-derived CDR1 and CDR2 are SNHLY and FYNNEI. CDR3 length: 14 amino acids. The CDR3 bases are TGTGCCAGAGGGTCCCCGGGACAGCAAGAGACCCAGTACTTC. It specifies CARGSPGQQETQYF.

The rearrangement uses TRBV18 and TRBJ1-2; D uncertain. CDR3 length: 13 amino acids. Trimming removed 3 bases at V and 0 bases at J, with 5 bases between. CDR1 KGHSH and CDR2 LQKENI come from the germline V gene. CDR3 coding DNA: TGTGCCAGCTCACCTATCCCTAACTATGGCTACACCTTC. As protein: CASSPIPNYGYTF.

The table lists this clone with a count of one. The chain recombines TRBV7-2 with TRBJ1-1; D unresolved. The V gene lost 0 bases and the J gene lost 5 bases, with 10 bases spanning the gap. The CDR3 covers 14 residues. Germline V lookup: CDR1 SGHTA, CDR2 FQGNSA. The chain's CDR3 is CASSLANFGTEAFF. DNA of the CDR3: TGTGCCAGCAGCTTAGCCAATTTCGGGACTGAAGCTTTCTTT.

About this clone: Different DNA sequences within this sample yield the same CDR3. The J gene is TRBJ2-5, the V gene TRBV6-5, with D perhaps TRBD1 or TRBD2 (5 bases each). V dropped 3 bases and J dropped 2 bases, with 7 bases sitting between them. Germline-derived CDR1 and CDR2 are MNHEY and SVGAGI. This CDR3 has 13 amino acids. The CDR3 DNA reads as TGTGCCAGCAGTTATGGGGGTCAAGAGACCCAGTACTTC. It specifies CASSYGGQETQYF.

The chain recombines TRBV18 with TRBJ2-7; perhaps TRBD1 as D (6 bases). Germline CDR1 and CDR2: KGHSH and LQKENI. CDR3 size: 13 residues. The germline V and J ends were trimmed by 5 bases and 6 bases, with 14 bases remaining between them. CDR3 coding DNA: TGTGCCAGCTCAGTGGGACACGCCAGCGAGCAGTACTTC. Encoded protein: CASSVGHASEQYF.

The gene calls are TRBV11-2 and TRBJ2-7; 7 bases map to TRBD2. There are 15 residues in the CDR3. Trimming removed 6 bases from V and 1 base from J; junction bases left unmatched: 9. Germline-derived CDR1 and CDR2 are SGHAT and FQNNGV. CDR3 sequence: CASRRDYGTSYEQYF. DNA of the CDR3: TGTGCCAGCAGGCGGGACTATGGTACATCCTACGAGCAGTACTTC.